These 6 T cell receptor beta chains came from one sample sequenced in a study of T cell responses to AZD1222 COVID-19 vaccine. The repertoire was sequenced with immunoSEQ multiplex PCR; TCRdb's copy has only in-frame clones and lacks some. The table includes roughly 60,000 clones, about 80% detected once. The sequencing here drew on peripheral blood, taken 28 days after the second AZD1222 dose. Source of these receptors: an adult who received the AZD1222 COVID-19 vaccine.

The V gene is TRBV28, the J gene TRBJ1-3; 8 bases match TRBD1. This CDR3 is built from 15 residues. V was pared by 4 bases and J by 0 bases, with 2 bases of the junction left unmatched. The germline gives CDR1 MDHEN, CDR2 SYDVKM. The CDR3 spells CASSSTGGSGNTIYF. The CDR3 DNA follows: TGTGCCAGCAGTTCTACAGGGGGCTCTGGAAACACCATATATTTT.

The gene calls are TRBV11-3 and TRBJ2-2; D is possibly TRBD1 or TRBD2 (7 bases each). CDR1 and CDR2 (germline): SGHNT, YENEEA. Trimming shortened V by 3 bases and J by 3 bases, and 17 bases separated the two germline ends. This CDR3 has 17 amino acids. Here the CDR3 DNA reads TGTGCCAGCAGCTTCCCGACAGGGAGGGACTACACCGGGGAGCTGTTTTTT. Protein product: CASSFPTGRDYTGELFF.

This clone came up a few times. The J gene is TRBJ1-2, the V gene TRBV6-2 or TRBV6-3; D unresolved. Germline V gene lookup returns CDR1 MNHEY and CDR2 SVGEGT. Deletions cut 5 bases from V and 5 bases from J, with 6 bases between. The CDR3 sequence is 11 residues long. The CDR3 protein is CASSLEYGYTF. CDR3 nucleotide sequence: TGTGCCAGCAGTCTAGAATATGGCTACACCTTC.

The chain has TRBV4-1 and TRBJ1-5; D unresolved. Germline CDR1 MGHRA, CDR2 YSYEKL. The CDR3 is 20 amino acids. V lost 0 bases and J 0 bases, leaving 21 bases between the germline ends. CDR3 nucleotides: TGCGCCAGCAGCCAAGATCTCCCGGGGAGTTCCGACCATAGCAATCAGCCCCAGCATTTT. As protein: CASSQDLPGSSDHSNQPQHF.

This sequence joins TRBV10-3 and TRBJ1-6, with D possibly being TRBD1 (5 bases). V gave up 8 bases and J gave up 14 bases, with 16 bases separating them. Per germline, CDR1 ENHRY and CDR2 SYGVKD. The CDR3 sequence is 12 residues long. This chain's CDR3 is CAIGPGRRALHF. Here the CDR3 DNA reads TGTGCCATCGGCCCAGGGAGACGAGCCCTCCACTTT.

This chain connects TRBV5-4 to TRBJ2-4, with D uncertain. The V and J ends lost 2 bases and 0 bases respectively, with 12 bases between them. Looked up from germline, CDR1 is SGHNT and CDR2 is YYREEE (reference sequence). CDR3 length: 16 residues. The CDR3 sequence is CASSFNRDLAKNIQYF. The CDR3 DNA reads as TGTGCCAGCAGCTTTAACCGCGACCTAGCCAAAAACATTCAGTACTTC. The full variable domain, its missing parts supplied by reference TRBV5-4 and TRBJ2-4, is ETGVTQSPTHLIKTRGQQVTLRCSSQSGHNTVSWYQQALGQGPQFIFQYYREEENGRGNFPPRFSGLQFPNYSSELNVNALELDDSALYLCASSFNRDLAKNIQYFGAGTRLSVL.